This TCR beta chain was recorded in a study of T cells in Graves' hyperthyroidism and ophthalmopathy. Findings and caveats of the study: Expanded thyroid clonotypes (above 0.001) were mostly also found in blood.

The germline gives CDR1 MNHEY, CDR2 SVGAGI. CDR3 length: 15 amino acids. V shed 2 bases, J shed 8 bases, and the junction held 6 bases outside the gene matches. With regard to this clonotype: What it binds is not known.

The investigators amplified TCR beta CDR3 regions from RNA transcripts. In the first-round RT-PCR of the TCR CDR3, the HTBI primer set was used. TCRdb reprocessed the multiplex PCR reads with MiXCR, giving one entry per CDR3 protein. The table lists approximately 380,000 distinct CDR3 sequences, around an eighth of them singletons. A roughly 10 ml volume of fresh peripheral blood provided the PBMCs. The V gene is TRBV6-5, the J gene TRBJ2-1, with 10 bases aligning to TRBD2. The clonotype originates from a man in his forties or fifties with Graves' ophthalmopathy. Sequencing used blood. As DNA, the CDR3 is TGTGCCAGCAGTTACGACCTAGCGGGAGTATATGAGCAGTTCTTC. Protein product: CASSYDLAGVYEQFF.